This record looks at one T cell receptor beta chain sequence and its context. Its matching antigen is unknown. This sample stems from a study of T cell responses to AZD1222 COVID-19 vaccine. Findings and caveats of the study: With dominance at 160-218 and 743-854, vaccine-associated CD4 TCRs spanned spike. Recipients of two AZD1222 doses showed rising Spike-specific TCR breadth and depth.

This CDR3 is built from 14 residues. The germline V gene encodes CDR1 LGHNA and CDR2 YNFKEQ. The V end lost 1 base, the J end lost 2 bases, and 9 bases lay between the germline ends. The data were produced by immunoSEQ multiplex PCR, yet TCRdb's version contains in-frame clones alone and is incomplete. This table holds 100,000 to 130,000 clones, about 90% found once. This clonotype was obtained from an adult who received the AZD1222 COVID-19 vaccine. The material was peripheral blood, obtained 28 days after the second AZD1222 dose. V and J are TRBV4-2 and TRBJ2-7; no definite D call. The CDR3 spells CASSQVIGTYEQYF. DNA for the CDR3: TGTGCCAGCAGCCAAGTGATAGGAACCTACGAGCAGTACTTC.